The 5 T cell receptor beta chains listed next were all sequenced from one sample in a study of OX40 agonist ivuxolimab in advanced cancers. The library was produced with the immunoSEQ multiplex PCR assay. TCRdb retrieved this table from immuneACCESS and kept in-frame rearrangements only. Not all clones are present; in checked studies, unresolved V genes account for under half, and no reason is known for the remainder. For this sample the table gives 80,000 to 100,000 clones, of which roughly 91% were detected only once. The biggest ten clones account for approximately 0.3% of the sample. Sequences were derived from CD4+ or CD8+ T cells sorted from blood, sampled in a trial of the OX40 agonist ivuxolimab. These TCRs come from an adult with an advanced solid tumor such as melanoma, head and neck, liver or kidney cancer.

The chain couples TRBV7-8 to TRBJ2-7; weak D call: TRBD1 (6 bases). This CDR3 spans 15 amino acids. From germline, CDR1 is SGHVS and CDR2 FQNEAQ. V was pared by 2 bases and J by 6 bases, with 17 bases between. DNA for the CDR3: TGTGCCAGCAGCTTACTCACTCAGACAGGAAGCGAGCAGTACTTC. This encodes CASSLLTQTGSEQYF.

The count of this clone is one. V and J are TRBV2 and TRBJ2-3; 10 positions agree with TRBD1. This CDR3 contains 15 residues. After removal of 6 bases from V and 3 bases from J, the junction contained 6 bases not matched to a gene. Per germline, CDR1 SNHLY and CDR2 FYNNEI. The CDR3 protein is CASSAGTGATDTQYF. The CDR3 DNA sequence: TGTGCCAGCAGCGCCGGGACAGGGGCAACAGATACGCAGTATTTT.

The chain links TRBV29-1 to TRBJ1-2; 7 nucleotides line up with TRBD1. The CDR3 length is 14 residues. V shed 4 bases, J shed 3 bases, and the junction held 8 bases outside the gene matches. Per germline, CDR1 SQVTM and CDR2 ANQGSEA. CDR3: CSVVRAGGDYGYTF. The CDR3 DNA reads TGCAGCGTTGTTCGGGCAGGGGGTGACTATGGCTACACCTTC.

This clone was counted a single time. A junction boundary mismatches the germline segment, possibly from a read error. J is TRBJ1-1 and V is TRBV6-6; D may be TRBD1 (5 bases). Germline loops: CDR1 MNHNY, CDR2 SVGAGI (reference sequence). The CDR3 length is 16 residues. The DNA for the CDR3 is TGTGCCAGCAGTTACGGGGCAGGCACGTTGGGCACTGAGGCTTTCTTT. It yields the protein CASSYGAGTLGTEAFF.

This clone has just one count. The chain is built from TRBV10-3 and TRBJ1-5; tentatively, D is TRBD1 (5 bases). CDR3 size: 14 residues. V was clipped by 0 bases and J by 7 bases, with 10 bases between them. CDR1 is ENHRY and CDR2 is SYGVKD in the germline V gene. The CDR3 sequence: CAISESRVVQPQHF. CDR3 DNA sequence: TGTGCCATCAGTGAGTCCAGGGTGGTACAGCCCCAGCATTTT.